Listed here are 29 T cell receptor beta chains from one sample, sequenced in a study of T cell responses to AZD1222 COVID-19 vaccine. TCRdb keeps only in-frame clones here, not all; method: immunoSEQ multiplex PCR. The data hold about 150,000 clones, with 80% to 90% observed a single time. The sample in question was peripheral blood, obtained 28 days after the second AZD1222 dose. The receptors here all came from an adult who received the AZD1222 COVID-19 vaccine.

The chain is built from TRBV6-6 and TRBJ1-1; possible D gene TRBD1, 6 bases. V gave up 4 bases and J gave up 1 base, with 13 bases separating them. This CDR3 is 15 amino acids long. Germline CDR1 MNHNY, CDR2 SVGAGI (reference sequence). The CDR3 region is CASSWGTGQNTEAFF. The CDR3 nucleotides are TGTGCCAGCAGTTGGGGTACAGGGCAGAACACTGAAGCTTTCTTT.

The rearrangement joins TRBV5-6 to TRBJ1-2; TRBD1 matches 9 bases. V lost 0 bases, J lost 5 bases, and 8 bases stayed unmatched. There are 16 residues in the CDR3. CDR1 and CDR2 (germline): SGHDT, YYEEEE. The CDR3 DNA is TGTGCCAGCAGCTTGGGGCCGGGACAGGGAGTTTATGGCTACACCTTC. Translation gives CASSLGPGQGVYGYTF.

This clone was found a few times. The chain couples TRBV28 to TRBJ1-1; the match to TRBD1 covers 11 bases. Germline CDR1 MDHEN, CDR2 SYDVKM. Losses at the gene ends were 5 bases for V and 3 bases for J; bases not matched to a gene: 8. The CDR3 sequence is 16 residues long. The CDR3 here is CASSEDRGLRDTEAFF. In DNA form, the CDR3 reads TGTGCCAGCAGTGAGGACAGGGGGCTTCGCGACACTGAAGCTTTCTTT.

This clone has more than one count but fewer than ten. The rearrangement joins TRBV29-1 to TRBJ1-3; no firm D call. Germline V CDR1 and CDR2: SQVTM, ANQGSEA. This CDR3 is 11 amino acids long. Trimming took off 6 bases at V and 7 bases at J, with 10 bases between the two ends. DNA of the CDR3: TGCAGCGTGAGGGATGGGAACACCATATATTTT. Residues: CSVRDGNTIYF.

A few counts support this clone. The chain joins TRBV29-1 to TRBJ1-4; TRBD1 is a possible D gene (6 bases). The CDR3 is 13 amino acids. Germline lookup yields CDR1 SQVTM and CDR2 ANQGSEA. V was pared by 4 bases and J by 7 bases, with 13 bases between. The CDR3 region is CSVARGQGEKLFF. The CDR3 nucleotides are TGCAGCGTTGCCCGGGGGCAGGGTGAAAAACTGTTTTTT.

A remark on this clone: One end of the junction fails to match germline, which may point to a read error. This chain links TRBV2 with TRBJ1-1; no firm D call. CDR3 length: 11 amino acids. Per the germline V gene, CDR1 is SNHLY and CDR2 is FYNNEI. Here the CDR3 DNA reads TGTGCCAGCAGCTCGAACGCTGAAGCTTTCTTT. Protein: CASSSNAEAFF.

The chain uses TRBV15 and TRBJ2-3; no reliable D call. Trimming shortened V by 0 bases and J by 3 bases, and 16 bases separated the two germline ends. The CDR3 consists of 17 residues. Germline values: CDR1 LNHNV, CDR2 YYDKDF (reference sequence). The CDR3 sequence: CATSRDYDSLATDTQYF. In DNA, the CDR3 is TGTGCCACCAGCAGAGATTACGACTCCCTCGCTACAGATACGCAGTATTTT.

J is TRBJ2-7 and V is TRBV2; 9 nucleotides line up with TRBD1. The germline V gene has CDR1 SNHLY and CDR2 FYNNEI. V was clipped by 7 bases and J by 0 bases; unmatched bases: 7. The length of the CDR3 is 15 residues. Written as DNA, the CDR3 is TGTGCCAGCACTACGGACAGGGGCTACTCCTACGAGCAGTACTTC. Translation: CASTTDRGYSYEQYF.

The J gene is TRBJ2-6, the V gene TRBV27; 9 nucleotides align to TRBD1. The trim removed 6 bases at V and 0 bases at J, leaving 6 bases unmatched. Germline V lookup: CDR1 MNHEY, CDR2 SMNVEV (reference sequence). The CDR3 spans 17 residues. The CDR3 loop reads CASRRDRAFSGANVLTF. The CDR3 region has the DNA TGTGCCAGCAGGCGGGACAGGGCGTTCTCTGGGGCCAACGTCCTGACTTTC. Together with reference TRBV27 and TRBJ2-6, the CDR3 gives the full variable domain: EAQVTQNPRYLITVTGKKLTVTCSQNMNHEYMSWYRQDPGLGLRQIYYSMNVEVTDKGDVPEGYKVSRKEKRNFPLILESPSPNQTSLYFCASRRDRAFSGANVLTFGAGSRLTVL.

This chain joins TRBV28 and TRBJ1-4, with unresolved D. The CDR3 totals 19 residues. Germline V CDR1 and CDR2: MDHEN, SYDVKM. V was pared by 8 bases and J by 0 bases, with 25 bases between. CDR3: CASRSSTLPWVATNEKLFF. The CDR3 coding sequence is TGTGCCAGCCGGTCCAGCACCCTCCCATGGGTCGCAACTAATGAAAAACTGTTTTTT.

A word on this clone: Other DNA sequences in this sample translate to the same CDR3. The chain carries TRBV14 and TRBJ2-3, with D hard to call. The CDR3 runs 13 residues. With 1 base removed from V and 7 bases from J, the gap between germline ends came to 9 bases. Germline loops: CDR1 SGHDN, CDR2 FVKESK. Written as DNA, the CDR3 is TGTGCCAGCAGCCAAGTACCGACCCATACGCAGTATTTT. Translation gives CASSQVPTHTQYF.

The chain joins TRBV6-5 to TRBJ1-6; D is possibly TRBD1 (5 bases). V dropped 8 bases and J dropped 3 bases, with 14 bases sitting between them. CDR3 length equals 15 residues. The germline V gene has CDR1 MNHEY and CDR2 SVGAGI. The CDR3 loop is CASCSDSFYNSPLHF. The CDR3 DNA sequence: TGTGCCAGCTGTTCCGACAGCTTCTATAATTCACCCCTCCACTTT.

This chain connects TRBV5-6 to TRBJ2-2; the match to TRBD2 covers 13 bases. Per the germline V gene, CDR1 is SGHDT and CDR2 is YYEEEE. CDR3 length equals 15 residues. The J segment lost 6 bases and the V segment lost 2 bases, leaving 1 base of the junction unmatched. Here the CDR3 DNA reads TGTGCCAGCAGCTTACTAGCGGGAGGGGCCGGGGAGCTGTTTTTT. This sequence encodes CASSLLAGGAGELFF. Combining the CDR3 with reference TRBV5-6 and TRBJ2-2 gives the whole variable domain DAGVTQSPTHLIKTRGQQVTLRCSPKSGHDTVSWYQQALGQGPQFIFQYYEEEERQRGNFPDRFSGHQFPNYSSELNVNALLLGDSALYLCASSLLAGGAGELFFGEGSRLTVL.

The chain joins TRBV19 to TRBJ1-2; 11 bases are shared with TRBD1. The length of the CDR3 is 15 residues. V shed 4 bases, J shed 7 bases, and the junction held 8 bases outside the gene matches. CDR1 is LNHDA and CDR2 is SQIVND in the germline V gene (reference sequence). This chain's CDR3 is CASSTRTGGLSGYTF. The CDR3 DNA is TGTGCCAGTAGTACTCGGACAGGGGGCCTGAGTGGCTACACCTTC.

V is TRBV7-3 and J is TRBJ2-3; TRBD2 agrees at 9 bases. CDR3 size: 15 residues. The germline CDR1 and CDR2 sequences are SGHTA and FQGTGA. V lost 6 bases and J lost 4; bases outside the gene matches: 8. CDR3 region: CASRASGMVADTQYF. The CDR3 DNA reads as TGTGCCAGCAGGGCTAGCGGGATGGTGGCAGATACGCAGTATTTT.

The V call is TRBV7-8, the J call TRBJ1-5; D gene uncertain. The CDR3 spans 16 residues. V was cut by 3 bases and J by 2 bases, with 14 bases left in between. Germline V gene sequence: CDR1 SGHVS, CDR2 FQNEAQ. CDR3 in amino acids: CASSLWEGPGNQPQHF. Here the CDR3 DNA reads TGTGCCAGCAGCTTGTGGGAAGGCCCTGGCAATCAGCCCCAGCATTTT.

The gene calls are TRBV7-2 and TRBJ2-7, with a possible D match to TRBD1 (5 bases). The V end lost 1 base, the J end lost 0 bases, and 13 bases lay between the germline ends. The germline gives CDR1 SGHTA, CDR2 FQGNSA. CDR3 length: 16 amino acids. CDR3 DNA sequence: TGTGCCAGCAGCTTAGATTTTGGGGCGAGCTCCTACGAGCAGTACTTC. It translates to CASSLDFGASSYEQYF.

The V and J genes are TRBV28 and TRBJ1-4; 7 bases are a match to TRBD1. Looked up from germline, CDR1 is MDHEN and CDR2 is SYDVKM. The V gene end was trimmed by 6 bases and the J gene end by 0 bases; junction bases not matched to a gene: 7. This CDR3 comprises 16 residues. CDR3 sequence reads: CASSLGQTTTNEKLFF. The CDR3 bases are TGTGCCAGCAGCTTGGGACAGACCACAACTAATGAAAAACTGTTTTTT.

The J gene is TRBJ1-3, the V gene TRBV28, with D uncertain. Germline values: CDR1 MDHEN, CDR2 SYDVKM. The CDR3 contains 18 residues. Trimming took off 4 bases at V and 2 bases at J, with 21 bases between the two ends. The CDR3 bases are TGTGCCAGCAGTTCGCTAACTCCCCAGGCCTTTGCTGGAAACACCATATATTTT. Its protein is CASSSLTPQAFAGNTIYF.

J is TRBJ1-4 and V is TRBV19, with 7 bases aligning to TRBD1. CDR1 LNHDA and CDR2 SQIVND come from the germline V gene (reference sequence). J lost 0 bases, V lost 3 bases, and 4 bases had no gene match. This CDR3 spans 16 amino acids. The CDR3 DNA reads TGTGCCAGTAGTATCGGGCAGGGGGCAACTAATGAAAAACTGTTTTTT. This codes for CASSIGQGATNEKLFF.

The DNA for the CDR3 is TGCGCCAGCAGCTCCTGGGGAAGGGAGACCCAGTACTTC. Its protein product is CASSSWGRETQYF. The rearrangement joins TRBV5-1 to TRBJ2-5; D is undetermined. Trimming cost V 3 bases and J 5 bases, with 11 bases left between them. From germline, CDR1 is SGHRS and CDR2 YFSETQ. The CDR3 runs to 13 residues.

This rearrangement joins TRBV9 to TRBJ1-6; 9 bases are a match to TRBD1. Germline trimming cut 4 bases from V and 9 bases from J; bases unmatched to any gene: 8. The CDR3 is made up of 15 amino acids. Germline V lookup: CDR1 SGDLS, CDR2 YYNGEE. CDR3 nucleotides: TGTGCCAGCAGCCCGACCCCGGGACAGGGTTCACCCCTCCACTTT. Encoded protein: CASSPTPGQGSPLHF.

The rearrangement links TRBV10-1 to TRBJ1-4, with 7 bases aligning to TRBD1. After removal of 3 bases from V and 7 bases from J, the junction contained 11 bases not matched to a gene. Germline V gives CDR1 WNHNN, CDR2 SYGVQD (reference sequence). CDR3 length: 16 amino acids. CDR3 residues: CASSELLRGIVEKLFF. DNA for the CDR3: TGCGCCAGCAGTGAACTCCTCAGGGGGATTGTTGAAAAACTGTTTTTT.

The chain carries TRBV4-1 and TRBJ1-1; weak D call: TRBD1 (5 bases). Germline CDR1 reads MGHRA; CDR2 reads YSYEKL. The CDR3 is 17 amino acids. Trimming took 1 base from V and 3 from J, leaving 18 bases between them. The CDR3 nucleotides are TGCGCCAGCAGCCAAGGACCGGGGACGGACCGTGACACTGAAGCTTTCTTT. Amino acids: CASSQGPGTDRDTEAFF.

With regard to this clone: The sample has other DNA sequences that encode this CDR3 too. The V and J genes are TRBV27 and TRBJ2-7, with no clear D. CDR3 size: 12 residues. Per germline, CDR1 MNHEY and CDR2 SMNVEV (reference sequence). The V gene lost 5 bases and the J gene lost 3 bases, with 8 bases spanning the gap. The CDR3 spells CASSPPSYEQYF. The CDR3, as DNA: TGTGCCAGCAGTCCCCCAAGCTACGAGCAGTACTTC.

As concerns this clone: At one end, the junction sequence differs from germline, possibly due to a read error. The genes are TRBV28 and TRBJ2-2; D is possibly TRBD2 (5 bases). Germline loops: CDR1 MDHEN, CDR2 SYDVKM. The CDR3 is made up of 16 amino acids. As DNA, the CDR3 is TGTGCCAGCAATCGAGGAGTGCCCGGGAACCCCGGGGAGCTGTTTTTT. Translated: CASNRGVPGNPGELFF.

This clone was detected only once. V is TRBV28 and J is TRBJ1-2, with D tentatively TRBD1 (5 bases). Trimming removed 6 bases at V and 4 bases at J, with 12 bases between. CDR1 is MDHEN, CDR2 SYDVKM, per germline. CDR3 length: 13 amino acids. The CDR3 reads CASRPTELYGYTF. As DNA, the CDR3 is TGTGCCAGCAGGCCGACAGAACTCTATGGCTACACCTTC.

This clone was picked up a small number of times. V gene TRBV28 combines with J gene TRBJ2-7; 10 bases are a match to TRBD1. Germline V gene lookup returns CDR1 MDHEN and CDR2 SYDVKM. V was pared by 6 bases and J by 4 bases, with 18 bases of the junction left unmatched. This CDR3 is 18 amino acids long. The CDR3 nucleotides are TGTGCCAGCAGAGGTAGAGGCACGAGACAGGGGGCATCTTACGAGCAGTACTTC. This codes for CASRGRGTRQGASYEQYF.

V gene TRBV3-1 (or the pseudogene TRBV3-2) combines with J gene TRBJ1-1, with D perhaps matching TRBD1 (5 bases). The germline V gene encodes CDR1 LGHDT and CDR2 YNNKEL (reference sequence). Trimming shortened V by 4 bases and J by 4 bases, and 13 bases separated the two germline ends. The CDR3 has 14 residues. The CDR3 here is CASSRTLGGTEAFF. CDR3 in DNA: TGTGCCAGCAGCCGGACTTTGGGGGGCACTGAAGCTTTCTTT.